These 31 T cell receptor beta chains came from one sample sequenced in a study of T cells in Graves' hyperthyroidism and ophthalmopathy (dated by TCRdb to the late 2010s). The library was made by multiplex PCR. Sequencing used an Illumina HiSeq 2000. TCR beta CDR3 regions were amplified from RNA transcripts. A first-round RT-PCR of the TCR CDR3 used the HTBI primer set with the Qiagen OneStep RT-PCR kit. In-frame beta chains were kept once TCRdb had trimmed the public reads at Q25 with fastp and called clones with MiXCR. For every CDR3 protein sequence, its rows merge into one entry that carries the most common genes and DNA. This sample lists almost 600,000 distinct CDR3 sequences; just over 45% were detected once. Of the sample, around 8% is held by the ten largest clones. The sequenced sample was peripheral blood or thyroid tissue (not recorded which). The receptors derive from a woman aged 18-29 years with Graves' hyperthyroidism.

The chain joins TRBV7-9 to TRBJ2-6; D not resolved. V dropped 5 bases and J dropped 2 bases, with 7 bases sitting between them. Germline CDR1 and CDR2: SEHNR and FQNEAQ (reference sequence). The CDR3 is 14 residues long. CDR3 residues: CASSPSPGANVLTF. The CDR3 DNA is TGTGCCAGCAGCCCTAGTCCTGGGGCCAACGTCCTGACTTTC.

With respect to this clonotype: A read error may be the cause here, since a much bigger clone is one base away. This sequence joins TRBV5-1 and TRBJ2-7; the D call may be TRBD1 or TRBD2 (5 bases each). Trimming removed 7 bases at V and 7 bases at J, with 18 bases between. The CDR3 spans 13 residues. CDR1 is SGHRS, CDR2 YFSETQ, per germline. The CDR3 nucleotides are TGCGCCAGCGGCCAATTGAGGGGTCAAGAGCAGTACTTC. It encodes CASGQLRGQEQYF.

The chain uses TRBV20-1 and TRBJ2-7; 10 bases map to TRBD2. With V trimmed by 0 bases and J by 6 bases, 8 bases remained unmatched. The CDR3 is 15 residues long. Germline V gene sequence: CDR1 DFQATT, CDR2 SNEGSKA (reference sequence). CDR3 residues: CSARDRLLAGSEQYF. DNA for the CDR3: TGCAGTGCTAGAGATCGTCTACTAGCGGGATCCGAGCAGTACTTC.

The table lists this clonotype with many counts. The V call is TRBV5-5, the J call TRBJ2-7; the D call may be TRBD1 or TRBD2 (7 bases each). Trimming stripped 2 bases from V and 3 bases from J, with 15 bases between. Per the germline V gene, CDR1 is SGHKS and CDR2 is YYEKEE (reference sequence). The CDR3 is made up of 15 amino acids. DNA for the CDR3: TGTGCCAGCAGCTTCACAGGGGACTACCTCTACGAGCAGTACTTC. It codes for CASSFTGDYLYEQYF.

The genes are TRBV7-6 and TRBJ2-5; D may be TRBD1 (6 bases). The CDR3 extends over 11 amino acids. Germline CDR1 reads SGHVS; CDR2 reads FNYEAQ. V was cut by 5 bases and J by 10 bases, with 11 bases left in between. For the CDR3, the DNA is TGTGCCAGCAGCACACCGGGACACCAGTACTTC. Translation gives CASSTPGHQYF.

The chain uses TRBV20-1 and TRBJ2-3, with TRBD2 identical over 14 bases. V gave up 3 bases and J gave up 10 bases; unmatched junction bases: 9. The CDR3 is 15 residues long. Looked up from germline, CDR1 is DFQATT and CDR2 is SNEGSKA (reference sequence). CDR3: CSARFPGLAGGAQYF. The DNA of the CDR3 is TGCAGTGCTAGGTTCCCCGGACTAGCGGGAGGAGCGCAGTATTTT.

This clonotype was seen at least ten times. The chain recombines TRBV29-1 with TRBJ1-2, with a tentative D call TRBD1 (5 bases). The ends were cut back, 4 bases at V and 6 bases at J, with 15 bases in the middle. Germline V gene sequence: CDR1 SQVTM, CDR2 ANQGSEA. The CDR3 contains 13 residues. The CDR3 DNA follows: TGCAGCGTTGTGGGGGGTTTGGTCAATGGCTACACCTTC. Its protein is CSVVGGLVNGYTF. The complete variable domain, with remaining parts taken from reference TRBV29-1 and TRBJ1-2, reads SAVISQKPSRDICQRGTSLTIQCQVDSQVTMMFWYRQQPGQSLTLIATANQGSEATYESGFVIDKFPISRPNLTFSTLTVSNMSPEDSSIYLCSVVGGLVNGYTFGSGTRLTVV.

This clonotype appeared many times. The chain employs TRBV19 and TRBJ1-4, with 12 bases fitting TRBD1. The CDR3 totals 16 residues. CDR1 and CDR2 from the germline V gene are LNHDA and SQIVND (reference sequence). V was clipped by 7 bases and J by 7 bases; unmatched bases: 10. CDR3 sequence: CASMARDRGLVEKLFF. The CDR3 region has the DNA TGTGCCAGTATGGCCCGGGACAGGGGGCTTGTTGAAAAACTGTTTTTT.

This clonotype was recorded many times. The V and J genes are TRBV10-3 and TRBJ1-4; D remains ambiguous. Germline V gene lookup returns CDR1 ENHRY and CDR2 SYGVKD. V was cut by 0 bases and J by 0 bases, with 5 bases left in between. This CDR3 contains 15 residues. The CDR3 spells CAISESEATNEKLFF. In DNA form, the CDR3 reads TGTGCCATCAGTGAGTCTGAAGCAACTAATGAAAAACTGTTTTTT.

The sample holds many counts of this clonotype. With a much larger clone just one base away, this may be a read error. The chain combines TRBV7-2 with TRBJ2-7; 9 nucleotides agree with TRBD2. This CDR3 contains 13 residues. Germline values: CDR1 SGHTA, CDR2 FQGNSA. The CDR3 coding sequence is TGTGCCAGCAGCCTTCTGACTAGCGGTGAGCAGTGCTTC. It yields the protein CASSLLTSGEQCF.

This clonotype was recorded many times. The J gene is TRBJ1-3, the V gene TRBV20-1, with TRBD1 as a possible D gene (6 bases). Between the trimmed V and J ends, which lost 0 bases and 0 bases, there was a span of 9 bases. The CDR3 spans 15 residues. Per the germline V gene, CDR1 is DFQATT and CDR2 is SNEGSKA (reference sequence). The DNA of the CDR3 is TGCAGTGCTAGAGAGTGGACAGACTCTGGAAACACCATATATTTT. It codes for CSAREWTDSGNTIYF.

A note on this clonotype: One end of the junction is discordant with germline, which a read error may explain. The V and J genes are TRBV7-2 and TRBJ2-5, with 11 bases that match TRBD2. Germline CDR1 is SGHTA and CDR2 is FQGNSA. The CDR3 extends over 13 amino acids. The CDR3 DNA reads TGTGCCAGCAGCTTAGGTAACCCGGGACTAGCGGTCTTC. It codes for CASSLGNPGLAVF.

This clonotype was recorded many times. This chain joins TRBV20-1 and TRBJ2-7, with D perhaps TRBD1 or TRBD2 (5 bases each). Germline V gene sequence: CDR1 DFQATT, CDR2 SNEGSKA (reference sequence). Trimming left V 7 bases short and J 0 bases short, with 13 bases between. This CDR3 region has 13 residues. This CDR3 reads CSVWGSSSYEQYF. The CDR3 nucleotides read TGCAGTGTGTGGGGGAGTTCCTCCTACGAGCAGTACTTC.

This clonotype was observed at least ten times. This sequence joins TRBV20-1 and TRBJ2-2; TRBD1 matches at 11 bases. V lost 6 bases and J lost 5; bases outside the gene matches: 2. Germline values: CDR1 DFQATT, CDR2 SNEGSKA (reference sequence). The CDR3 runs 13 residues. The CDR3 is CSADRGLTGELFF. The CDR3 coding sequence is TGCAGTGCGGACAGGGGGCTGACCGGGGAGCTGTTTTTT.

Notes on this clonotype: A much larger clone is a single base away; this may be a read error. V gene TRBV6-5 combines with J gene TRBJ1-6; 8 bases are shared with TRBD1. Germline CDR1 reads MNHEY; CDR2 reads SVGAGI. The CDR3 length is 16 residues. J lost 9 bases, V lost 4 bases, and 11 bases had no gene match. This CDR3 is CASSCSGTGGTSPLHF. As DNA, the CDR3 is TGTGCCAGCAGTTGCTCTGGGACAGGCGGTACTTCACCCCTCCACTTT.

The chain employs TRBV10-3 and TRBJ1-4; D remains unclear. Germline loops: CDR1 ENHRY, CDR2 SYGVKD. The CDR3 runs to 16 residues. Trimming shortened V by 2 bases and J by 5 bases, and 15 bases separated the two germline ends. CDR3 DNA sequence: TGTGCCATCAGTGAGGGACTAGCGTCCAACAATGAAAAACTGTTTTTT. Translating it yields CAISEGLASNNEKLFF.

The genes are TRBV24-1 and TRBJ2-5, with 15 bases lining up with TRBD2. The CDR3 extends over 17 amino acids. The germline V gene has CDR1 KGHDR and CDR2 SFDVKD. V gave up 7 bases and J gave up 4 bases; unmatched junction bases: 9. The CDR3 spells CATSSTAGLAGGETQYF. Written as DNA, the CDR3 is TGTGCCACCAGCAGTACCGCGGGACTAGCGGGAGGAGAGACCCAGTACTTC.

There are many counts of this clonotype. The DNA of the CDR3 is TGTGCCAGCAGCTTAGATTACGGCAGGGGAGAGATTGAAGCTTTCTTT. This codes for CASSLDYGRGEIEAFF. The chain couples TRBV7-9 to TRBJ1-1, with a tentative D call TRBD1 (6 bases). Germline values: CDR1 SEHNR, CDR2 FQNEAQ (reference sequence). Trimming shortened V by 1 base and J by 7 bases, and 19 bases separated the two germline ends. The CDR3 contains 16 residues.

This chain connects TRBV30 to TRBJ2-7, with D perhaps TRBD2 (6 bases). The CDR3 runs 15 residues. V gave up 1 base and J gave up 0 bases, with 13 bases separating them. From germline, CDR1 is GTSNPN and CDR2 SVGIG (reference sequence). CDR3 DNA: TGTGCCTGGAGTGCACACCGACTAGACTCCTACGAGCAGTACTTC. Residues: CAWSAHRLDSYEQYF.

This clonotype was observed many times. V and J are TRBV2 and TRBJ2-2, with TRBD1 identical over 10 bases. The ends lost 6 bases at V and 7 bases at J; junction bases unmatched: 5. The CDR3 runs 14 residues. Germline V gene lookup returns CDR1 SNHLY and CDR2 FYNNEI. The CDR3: CASSRQGAVGELFF. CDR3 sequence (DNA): TGTGCCAGCAGCCGACAGGGGGCGGTCGGGGAGCTGTTTTTT.

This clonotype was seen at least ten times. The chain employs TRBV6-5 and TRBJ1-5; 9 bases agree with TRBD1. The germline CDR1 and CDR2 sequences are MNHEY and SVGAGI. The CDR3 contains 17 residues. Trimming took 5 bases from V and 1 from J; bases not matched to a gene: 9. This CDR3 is CASSVKPGQGSNQPQHF. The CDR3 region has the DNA TGTGCCAGCAGTGTTAAACCGGGACAGGGAAGCAATCAGCCCCAGCATTTT.

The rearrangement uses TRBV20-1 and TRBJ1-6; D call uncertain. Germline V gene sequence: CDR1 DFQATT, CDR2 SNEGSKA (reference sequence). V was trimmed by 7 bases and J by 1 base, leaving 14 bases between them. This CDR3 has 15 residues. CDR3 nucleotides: TGCAGTGGTCGATCCGGGAGGTCCTATAATTCACCCCTCCACTTT. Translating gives CSGRSGRSYNSPLHF.

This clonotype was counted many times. The CDR3 coding sequence is TGTGCCAGCAGTCTAGGGAGAATAGGGGCCTATGGCTACACCTTC. Translation gives CASSLGRIGAYGYTF. This chain links TRBV12-3 or TRBV12-4 with TRBJ1-2, with D perhaps TRBD1 (5 bases). The CDR3 covers 15 residues. With 5 bases removed from V and 4 bases from J, the gap between germline ends came to 17 bases.

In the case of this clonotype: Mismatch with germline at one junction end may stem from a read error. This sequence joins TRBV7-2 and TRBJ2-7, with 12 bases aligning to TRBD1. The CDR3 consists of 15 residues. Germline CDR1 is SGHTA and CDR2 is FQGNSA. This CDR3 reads CASSLGTGGMDEQYF. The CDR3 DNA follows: TGCGCCAGCAGCTTGGGGACAGGGGGCATGGACGAGCAGTACTTC.

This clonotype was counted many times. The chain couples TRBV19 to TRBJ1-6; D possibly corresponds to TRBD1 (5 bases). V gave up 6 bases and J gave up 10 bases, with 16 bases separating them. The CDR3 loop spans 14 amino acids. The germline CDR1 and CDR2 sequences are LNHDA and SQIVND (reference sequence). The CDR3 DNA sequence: TGTGCCAGTAGGCGGGACCGCTCGGGATCACCCCTCCACTTT. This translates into CASRRDRSGSPLHF.

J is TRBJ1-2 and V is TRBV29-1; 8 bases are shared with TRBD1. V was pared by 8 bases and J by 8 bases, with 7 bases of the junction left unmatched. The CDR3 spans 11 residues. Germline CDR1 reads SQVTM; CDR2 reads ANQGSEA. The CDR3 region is CSPQGAGGYTF. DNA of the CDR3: TGCAGCCCTCAGGGGGCTGGAGGCTACACCTTC.

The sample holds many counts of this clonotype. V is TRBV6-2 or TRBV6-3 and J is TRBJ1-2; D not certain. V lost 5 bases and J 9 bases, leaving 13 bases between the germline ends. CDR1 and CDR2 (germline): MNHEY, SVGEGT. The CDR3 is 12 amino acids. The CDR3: CASSGPSNSYTF. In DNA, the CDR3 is TGTGCCAGCAGTGGACCGAGTAATAGCTACACCTTC.

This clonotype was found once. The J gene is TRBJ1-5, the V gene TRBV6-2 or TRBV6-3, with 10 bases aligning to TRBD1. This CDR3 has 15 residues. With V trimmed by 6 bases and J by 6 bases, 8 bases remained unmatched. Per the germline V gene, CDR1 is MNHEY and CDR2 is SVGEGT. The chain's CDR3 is CASRGDRGRIQPQHF. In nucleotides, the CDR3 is TGTGCCAGCAGGGGAGACAGGGGGCGCATTCAGCCCCAGCATTTT.

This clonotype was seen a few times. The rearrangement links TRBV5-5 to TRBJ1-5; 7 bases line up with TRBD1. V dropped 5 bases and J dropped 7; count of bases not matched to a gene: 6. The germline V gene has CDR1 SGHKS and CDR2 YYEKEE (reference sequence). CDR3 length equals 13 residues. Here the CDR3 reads CASRAGQKQPQHF. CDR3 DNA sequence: TGTGCCAGCAGGGCGGGACAGAAACAGCCCCAGCATTTT.

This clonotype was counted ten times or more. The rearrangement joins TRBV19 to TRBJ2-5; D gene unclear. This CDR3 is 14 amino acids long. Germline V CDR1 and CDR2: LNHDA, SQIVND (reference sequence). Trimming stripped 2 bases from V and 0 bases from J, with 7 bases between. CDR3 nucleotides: TGTGCCAGTAGTATATTGCAGTACCAAGAGACCCAGTACTTC. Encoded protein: CASSILQYQETQYF.

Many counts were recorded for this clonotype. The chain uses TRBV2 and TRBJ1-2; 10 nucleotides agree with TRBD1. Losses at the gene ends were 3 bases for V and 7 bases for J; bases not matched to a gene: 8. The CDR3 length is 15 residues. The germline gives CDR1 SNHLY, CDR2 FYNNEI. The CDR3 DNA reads TGTGCCAGCAGTGATTATGGGACAGGGGTTCGTGGCTACACCTTC. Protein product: CASSDYGTGVRGYTF.